This T cell receptor (beta chain) was profiled in a study of molecular identifiers for immune sequencing clone quantification. TCRdb re-derived calls from the PCR reads in MiXCR, one entry per CDR3 protein. The sample lists about 640,000 distinct CDR3 sequences; 15% to 20% were seen once. RNA fractions of 10%, 30% or 50% and 20,000 to 1,000,000 sorted cells were the source of naive CD8 libraries. Using a CD8+CD4-CCR7+CD45RA+ phenotype, naive CD8 T cells were sorted. This clonotype turned up a few times. This receptor was identified in a human donor in good health. Some libraries in this study had Jurkat cell RNA spiked in. The material sequenced was naive CD8+ T cells from blood, with Jurkat cell RNA spiked in. The sample's subset: FACS-sorted CD8+CD4-CCR7+CD45RA+ naive T cells.

CDR3 sequence (DNA): TGTGCCAGCAGAGCATTCGGTACCGATGAGCAGTTCTTC. Its protein is CASRAFGTDEQFF. This chain connects TRBV11-3 to TRBJ2-1; D call uncertain. The V end lost 6 bases, the J end lost 8 bases, and 14 bases lay between the germline ends. Germline V gene sequence: CDR1 SGHNT, CDR2 YENEEA. This CDR3 region has 13 residues.